These T cell receptor beta chains were read from a single sample in a study of control samples from healthy donors and cancer patients. Sequencing used immunoSEQ multiplex PCR; TCRdb keeps in-frame clones, though not all of them. Of about 120,000 clones listed, roughly 93% are singletons. Sequencing was done on a sample of blood. The receptors stem from a man aged 25-45 years in good health. Both conserved end residues are part of each CDR3. Fields, in order: V gene, J gene, clone size, D gene, CDR3 DNA, CDR3 protein. The D gene is left open where the match is weak. The size entry is marked missing in some rows and otherwise reads once, few, many or a size class.

V: TRBV9; J: TRBJ2-7; size: NA; D: TRBD1; DNA: TGTGCCAGCAGCTCCGGACAGGGACAGTACTTC; CDR3: CASSSGQGQYF
V: TRBV2; J: TRBJ1-6; size: NA; D: NA; DNA: TGTGCCACTTCGGGGACCTTTAATTCACCCCTCCACTTT; CDR3: CATSGTFNSPLHF
V: TRBV19; J: TRBJ1-2; size: NA; D: NA; DNA: TGTGCCAGTAGTCCGGGGGTAAAGTATGGCTACACCTTC; CDR3: CASSPGVKYGYTF
V: TRBV19; J: TRBJ1-1; size: once; D: NA; DNA: TGTGCCAGTTTTGCAGGACGGTACACTGAAGCTTTCTTT; CDR3: CASFAGRYTEAFF
V: TRBV7-2; J: TRBJ2-2; size: NA; D: NA; DNA: TGTGCCAGCCGGCCCGGGATTAACACCGGGGAGCTGTTTTTT; CDR3: CASRPGINTGELFF
V: TRBV12-5; J: TRBJ1-1; size: once; D: NA; DNA: TGTGCTAGTGGTTTCAGTTTGAAATACACTGAAGCTTTCTTT; CDR3: CASGFSLKYTEAFF
V: TRBV6-1; J: TRBJ1-1; size: many; D: NA; DNA: TGTGCCAGCAGTGAAAGGAACACTGAAGCTTTCTTT; CDR3: CASSERNTEAFF
V: TRBV7-8; J: TRBJ1-4; size: NA; D: NA; DNA: TGTGCCAGCAGCTTAGGACTAAATGAAAAACTGTTTTTT; CDR3: CASSLGLNEKLFF
V: TRBV25-1; J: TRBJ1-6; size: NA; D: NA; DNA: TGTGCCAGCAGTGGGGCAGCTGGACCTTCACCCCTCCACTTT; CDR3: CASSGAAGPSPLHF
V: TRBV25-1; J: TRBJ2-3; size: NA; D: NA; DNA: TGTGCCAGCAGAGACCCCGCGTGGGAGAGTGTCGAAGATACGCAGTATTTT; CDR3: CASRDPAWESVEDTQYF
V: TRBV2; J: TRBJ1-5; size: NA; D: TRBD1; DNA: TGTGCCAGCGGGGGGACAGGGGGCAAGCAGCCCCAGCATTTT; CDR3: CASGGTGGKQPQHF
V: TRBV18; J: TRBJ1-2; size: NA; D: NA; DNA: TGTGCCAGCTCACCCACACCAGACAGAGGACCAGTTATTACAGGTGGCTACACCTTC; CDR3: CASSPTPDRGPVITGGYTF
V: TRBV2; J: TRBJ2-7; size: NA; D: TRBD1; DNA: TGTGCCAGCAGTCGTTGGACAGGGGACGAGCAGTACTTC; CDR3: CASSRWTGDEQYF
V: TRBV27; J: TRBJ1-6; size: few; D: NA; DNA: TGTGCCAGCAGGAGAGACAGAACCTCACCCCTCCACTTT; CDR3: CASRRDRTSPLHF
V: TRBV11-2; J: TRBJ2-1; size: NA; D: NA; DNA: TGTGCCAGCAGCTTGGGGGGGCCAATCTACAATGAGCAGTTCTTC; CDR3: CASSLGGPIYNEQFF
V: TRBV19; J: TRBJ2-1; size: NA; D: NA; DNA: TGTGCCAGTAGATTCGGGGTCGGTTACAATGAGCAGTTCTTC; CDR3: CASRFGVGYNEQFF
V: TRBV10-2; J: TRBJ2-1; size: NA; D: NA; DNA: TGCGCCAGCAGTCCCGGGCCCTACAATGAGCAGTTCTTC; CDR3: CASSPGPYNEQFF
V: TRBV9; J: TRBJ2-3; size: NA; D: TRBD2; DNA: TGTGCCAGCAGCCCCCAACGACCGGGACTAGCGGGGGGGCCAACAGATACGCAGTATTTT; CDR3: CASSPQRPGLAGGPTDTQYF
V: TRBV28; J: TRBJ1-2; size: NA; D: TRBD1; DNA: TGTGCCAGCAGATCGGACAGGTATTATGGCTACACCTTC; CDR3: CASRSDRYYGYTF
V: TRBV7-6; J: TRBJ2-7; size: NA; D: NA; DNA: TGTGCCAGCAGTTTAAACCGGCGCCACGAGCAGTACTTC; CDR3: CASSLNRRHEQYF
V: TRBV6-2/TRBV6-3; J: TRBJ1-5; size: NA; D: NA; DNA: TGTGCCAGCAGTTACTGGCAGGGCCACGGGAGCAATCAGCCCCAGCATTTT; CDR3: CASSYWQGHGSNQPQHF
V: TRBV10-3; J: TRBJ2-5; size: NA; D: NA; DNA: TGTGCCATCAGTGATTCGGAGGAACTAGAGACCCAGTACTTC; CDR3: CAISDSEELETQYF
V: TRBV11-2; J: TRBJ1-2; size: NA; D: TRBD1; DNA: TGTGCCAGCAGCCCGACAGGGGGCTCTAACTATGGCTACACCTTC; CDR3: CASSPTGGSNYGYTF
V: TRBV19; J: TRBJ1-2; size: NA; D: NA; DNA: TGTGCCAGTAGTATATTCTGGGGGGACTATGGCTACACCTTC; CDR3: CASSIFWGDYGYTF
V: TRBV5-1; J: TRBJ1-1; size: NA; D: TRBD1; DNA: TGCGCCAGCAGCTCGACAGGGCTTAACACTGAAGCTTTCTTT; CDR3: CASSSTGLNTEAFF
V: TRBV6-6; J: TRBJ2-7; size: NA; D: NA; DNA: TGTGCCAGCACTACCGACAGGAGGAGCTCCTACGAGCAGTACTTC; CDR3: CASTTDRRSSYEQYF
V: TRBV7-9; J: TRBJ2-1; size: NA; D: NA; DNA: TGTGCCAGCAGCTTAAGGGCTACCGTCAATGAGCAGTTCTTC; CDR3: CASSLRATVNEQFF
V: TRBV7-2; J: TRBJ1-2; size: once; D: TRBD1; DNA: TGTGCCAGCAGCTGGGGACAGGGGGATGGCTACACCTTC; CDR3: CASSWGQGDGYTF
V: TRBV19; J: TRBJ2-1; size: NA; D: TRBD1; DNA: TGTGCCAGTAGTCCCCAGGTAGGGGACAGGGGTTTCAATGAGCAGTTCTTC; CDR3: CASSPQVGDRGFNEQFF
V: TRBV3-1/TRBV3-2; J: TRBJ1-1; size: NA; D: NA; DNA: TGTGCCAGCCGCCGGGGTTTTGACACTGAAGCTTTCTTT; CDR3: CASRRGFDTEAFF
V: TRBV12-3/TRBV12-4; J: TRBJ2-1; size: NA; D: NA; DNA: TGTGCCAGCAGGCTCGGAGTTACTGAGCAGTTCTTC; CDR3: CASRLGVTEQFF
V: TRBV11-3; J: TRBJ2-5; size: NA; D: TRBD1; DNA: TGTGCCAGCAGCCGTAGTGGACAGGGGAACCGAGAGACCCAGTACTTC; CDR3: CASSRSGQGNRETQYF
V: TRBV13; J: TRBJ2-7; size: NA; D: TRBD2; DNA: TGTGCCAGCAGCTTATCAACTAGCGCCTACGAGCAGTACTTC; CDR3: CASSLSTSAYEQYF
V: TRBV5-1; J: TRBJ1-2; size: NA; D: TRBD1; DNA: TGCGCCAGCAGCATGGACAGGGGGGTTGTAAACTATGGCTACACCTTC; CDR3: CASSMDRGVVNYGYTF
V: TRBV6-1; J: TRBJ1-1; size: once; D: NA; DNA: TGTGCCAGCAGTGAACGGGGGGGCTTGAATGCTTTCTTT; CDR3: CASSERGGLNAFF
V: TRBV9; J: TRBJ1-1; size: NA; D: NA; DNA: TGTGCCAGCAGCGTAGTAAGGGGCCGTACTGAAGCTTTCTTT; CDR3: CASSVVRGRTEAFF
V: TRBV24-1; J: TRBJ1-4; size: NA; D: NA; DNA: TGTGCCACCAGTGACACAGGGAGCGGGAATGAAAAACTGTTTTTT; CDR3: CATSDTGSGNEKLFF